These 26 T cell receptor beta chains were sequenced from one sample in a study of patients and donors after allogeneic stem cell transplantation. A single record per CDR3 protein comes from TCRdb applying MiXCR to the RT-PCR reads. Of over 400,000 distinct CDR3 sequences listed, around 16% are singletons. Sequenced material: blood, either unsorted or a sorted T cell fraction (not recorded which). These receptors all stem from a human donor who was either an allogeneic HSCT recipient or a stem cell or donor lymphocyte infusion donor (not recorded which). It is not recorded whose cells these are; they may come from a transplant donor.

This clonotype came up a few times. The gene calls are TRBV12-3 or TRBV12-4 and TRBJ1-3; D remains ambiguous. This CDR3 spans 15 amino acids. V lost 2 bases, J lost 0 bases, and 8 bases lay in between. This CDR3 is CASSLLPASGNTIYF. The CDR3 coding sequence is TGTGCCAGCAGTTTATTACCCGCCTCTGGAAACACCATATATTTT.

Only a few counts were recorded for this clonotype. The chain uses TRBV3-1 and TRBJ2-1, with 12 bases fitting TRBD2. The length of the CDR3 is 16 residues. The germline V gene encodes CDR1 LGHDT and CDR2 YNNKEL (reference sequence). The V segment lost 5 bases and the J segment 4 bases; nucleotides outside the gene matches: 6. The CDR3 DNA sequence: TGTGCCAGCAGCACTACTAGCGGGGGGATATACAATGAGCAGTTCTTC. It encodes CASSTTSGGIYNEQFF.

This rearrangement joins TRBV19 to TRBJ1-1; the D is unclear. Germline V CDR1 and CDR2: LNHDA, SQIVND (reference sequence). The V gene lost 5 bases and the J gene lost 4 bases, with 20 bases spanning the gap. This CDR3 has 16 residues. The CDR3 DNA reads TGTGCCAGTAGTCTCGCTCCCGGAGGAAGAGTCACTGAAGCTTTCTTT. Its protein product is CASSLAPGGRVTEAFF.

This clonotype was detected many times. J is TRBJ1-5 and V is TRBV15, with 9 nucleotides matching TRBD1. Germline lookup yields CDR1 LNHNV and CDR2 YYDKDF (reference sequence). The CDR3 totals 14 residues. V lost 5 bases, J lost 6 bases, and 5 bases stayed unmatched. CDR3 loop: CATSEDRGSQPQHF. The CDR3 DNA sequence: TGTGCCACCAGCGAGGACAGGGGAAGTCAGCCCCAGCATTTT.

J is TRBJ2-5 and V is TRBV7-6; D is unresolved. This CDR3 contains 15 residues. V lost 1 base and J lost 3, with 12 bases in between. CDR1 is SGHVS, CDR2 FNYEAQ, per germline. The CDR3 DNA reads TGTGCCAGCAGCTTAGTAACAGTAAAAAAAGAGACCCAGTACTTC. This sequence encodes CASSLVTVKKETQYF.

The chain uses TRBV7-8 and TRBJ2-1, with 7 bases that match TRBD1. In germline, CDR1 is SGHVS, CDR2 FQNEAQ. The J segment lost 6 bases and the V segment lost 2 bases, leaving 7 bases of the junction unmatched. The length of the CDR3 is 15 residues. This chain's CDR3 is CASSLFRGKGNEQFF. Here the CDR3 DNA reads TGTGCCAGCAGCTTATTCAGGGGGAAGGGCAATGAGCAGTTCTTC.

This clonotype showed up just a few times. The J gene is TRBJ1-6, the V gene TRBV5-4, with a possible D match to TRBD1 (5 bases). CDR3 size: 16 residues. Trimming took off 1 base at V and 10 bases at J, with 18 bases between the two ends. From germline, CDR1 is SGHNT and CDR2 YYREEE (reference sequence). The CDR3 DNA reads as TGTGCCAGCAGCTTGACTACCGCAGGGCGAGAATCACCCCTCCACTTT. Translation gives CASSLTTAGRESPLHF. The full variable domain, completed using reference TRBV5-4 and TRBJ1-6, is ETGVTQSPTHLIKTRGQQVTLRCSSQSGHNTVSWYQQALGQGPQFIFQYYREEENGRGNFPPRFSGLQFPNYSSELNVNALELDDSALYLCASSLTTAGRESPLHFGNGTRLTVT.

This rearrangement joins TRBV20-1 to TRBJ2-2, with 8 positions matching TRBD2. V lost 5 bases and J lost 4; bases outside the gene matches: 9. The length of the CDR3 is 15 residues. The germline V gene encodes CDR1 DFQATT and CDR2 SNEGSKA (reference sequence). CDR3: CSAGVRGAGTGELFF. The CDR3, as DNA: TGCAGTGCTGGAGTGCGGGGGGCTGGCACCGGGGAGCTGTTTTTT.

This clonotype was counted at least ten times. The chain carries TRBV7-6 and TRBJ1-1; 8 positions agree with TRBD1. The V gene end was trimmed by 1 base and the J gene end by 4 bases; junction bases not matched to a gene: 11. This CDR3 has 17 amino acids. CDR1 is SGHVS and CDR2 is FNYEAQ in the germline V gene. The CDR3 DNA is TGTGCCAGCAGCTTAGTCCCATCAGGGGGCCAGGGCACTGAAGCTTTCTTT. This sequence encodes CASSLVPSGGQGTEAFF.

The chain links TRBV20-1 to TRBJ2-1, with 8 bases matching TRBD2. CDR1 is DFQATT, CDR2 SNEGSKA, per germline (reference sequence). The V gene end was trimmed by 5 bases and the J gene end by 6 bases; junction bases not matched to a gene: 9. CDR3 length: 14 residues. The CDR3 region has the DNA TGCAGTGCTCTGGCCGGGACTAGTCCCAATGAGCAGTTCTTC. This sequence encodes CSALAGTSPNEQFF.

In its sample, this clonotype was seen a few times. This chain links TRBV20-1 with TRBJ2-5; D not certain. CDR3 length: 10 residues. CDR1 DFQATT and CDR2 SNEGSKA come from the germline V gene (reference sequence). Trimming left V 7 bases short and J 1 base short, with 4 bases between. CDR3 amino acids: CSGAQETQYF. The CDR3 coding sequence is TGCAGTGGGGCCCAAGAGACCCAGTACTTC.

This chain links TRBV7-8 with TRBJ1-4; 11 bases map to TRBD1. Germline CDR1 reads SGHVS; CDR2 reads FQNEAQ. The CDR3 extends over 15 amino acids. V shed 3 bases, J shed 17 bases, and the junction held 14 bases outside the gene matches. The CDR3 spells CASSLGDRGVRPVFF. In DNA, the CDR3 is TGTGCCAGCAGCTTGGGGGACAGGGGGGTTAGGCCGGTTTTTTTT.

V and J are TRBV27 and TRBJ1-6; D gene unclear. The CDR3 runs to 13 residues. V lost 4 bases, J lost 9 bases, and 10 bases lay in between. CDR1 and CDR2 (germline): MNHEY, SMNVEV (reference sequence). The CDR3 sequence is CASSSPRISPLHF. As DNA, the CDR3 is TGTGCCAGCAGTTCCCCACGGATTTCACCCCTCCACTTT.

V and J are TRBV6-2 or TRBV6-3 and TRBJ2-5, with D possibly TRBD2 on 5 matching bases. V was cut by 7 bases and J by 5 bases, with 14 bases left in between. The germline V gene has CDR1 MNHEY and CDR2 SVGEGT. The CDR3 consists of 13 residues. The CDR3 nucleotides are TGTGCCAGCAATCGACGGACTGCGGAGACCCAGTACTTC. It codes for CASNRRTAETQYF.

The sample holds a few counts of this clonotype. The rearrangement joins TRBV9 to TRBJ2-3; the match to TRBD2 covers 9 bases. CDR3 length: 17 amino acids. Losses at the gene ends were 1 base for V and 0 bases for J; bases not matched to a gene: 6. Germline V lookup: CDR1 SGDLS, CDR2 YYNGEE. In DNA, the CDR3 is TGTGCCAGCAGCGTATGGAGTAGCGGGGGAAGCACAGATACGCAGTATTTT. This gives the protein CASSVWSSGGSTDTQYF.

This sequence joins TRBV7-3 and TRBJ1-1; 7 bases line up with TRBD1. The V gene end was trimmed by 5 bases and the J gene end by 4 bases; junction bases not matched to a gene: 13. The CDR3 has 16 residues. Germline CDR1 reads SGHTA; CDR2 reads FQGTGA. In nucleotides, the CDR3 is TGTGCCAGCAGCCAACAGGGGATGGGTATGGGCACTGAAGCTTTCTTT. Protein sequence: CASSQQGMGMGTEAFF.

The rearrangement links TRBV19 to TRBJ1-5; a possible D gene is TRBD1 (5 bases). Deletions cut 1 base from V and 6 bases from J, with 13 bases between. The CDR3 is 15 amino acids. Germline V lookup: CDR1 LNHDA, CDR2 SQIVND (reference sequence). The CDR3 reads CASSIAGIRGQPQHF. The CDR3 DNA reads TGTGCCAGTAGTATAGCAGGGATTCGGGGTCAGCCCCAGCATTTT.

The rearrangement joins TRBV5-1 to TRBJ2-3, with TRBD2 as a possible D gene (6 bases). The CDR3 extends over 15 amino acids. Germline V gene data show CDR1 as SGHRS and CDR2 as YFSETQ. Trimming left V 1 base short and J 6 bases short, with 15 bases between. CDR3 bases: TGCGCCAGCAGCTTGCTCGGGAGAAGTGCCGATACGCAGTATTTT. It specifies CASSLLGRSADTQYF.

The V and J genes are TRBV6-2 or TRBV6-3 and TRBJ2-1; 11 positions match TRBD2. The ends lost 2 bases at V and 7 bases at J; junction bases unmatched: 10. The CDR3 is 17 residues long. The germline V gene has CDR1 MNHEY and CDR2 SVGEGT. Here the CDR3 reads CASSYRLAGGPRNEQFF. The CDR3 coding sequence is TGTGCCAGCAGTTACCGATTAGCGGGGGGGCCTCGGAATGAGCAGTTCTTC.

This clonotype has only a few counts. The rearrangement links TRBV5-1 to TRBJ2-5; the D is unclear. CDR1 and CDR2 (germline): SGHRS, YFSETQ. Between the trimmed V and J ends, which lost 7 bases and 0 bases, there was a span of 22 bases. The CDR3 sequence is 17 residues long. CDR3 DNA: TGCGCCAGCGCCCCCGTTTTGGGTAGCACCAACCAAGAGACCCAGTACTTC. Translating gives CASAPVLGSTNQETQYF. The full variable domain, completed using reference TRBV5-1 and TRBJ2-5, is KAGVTQTPRYLIKTRGQQVTLSCSPISGHRSVSWYQQTPGQGLQFLFEYFSETQRNKGNFPGRFSGRQFSNSRSEMNVSTLELGDSALYLCASAPVLGSTNQETQYFGPGTRLLVL.

This chain uses TRBV28 with TRBJ2-1, with TRBD1 matching 10 bases. From germline, CDR1 is MDHEN and CDR2 SYDVKM. V gave up 5 bases and J gave up 1 base; unmatched junction bases: 14. The CDR3 covers 19 residues. The CDR3 is CASSPRTGGRIPSYNEQFF. In DNA form, the CDR3 reads TGTGCCAGCAGTCCCCGGACAGGGGGAAGGATCCCTTCCTACAATGAGCAGTTCTTC.

The chain is built from TRBV12-3 or TRBV12-4 and TRBJ2-3, with 11 bases fitting TRBD2. The CDR3 spans 15 residues. Trimming removed 5 bases from V and 5 bases from J; junction bases left unmatched: 6. The CDR3 spells CASSRGLAVRDTQYF. The DNA of the CDR3 is TGTGCCAGCAGTCGGGGACTAGCGGTGCGAGATACGCAGTATTTT.

The J gene is TRBJ1-5, the V gene TRBV2; 7 bases align to TRBD1. The germline CDR1 and CDR2 sequences are SNHLY and FYNNEI. The CDR3 totals 15 residues. V shed 6 bases and J 10 bases; nucleotides not matched to a gene: 15. CDR3 coding DNA: TGTGCCAGCAGGCAAGGGGGCACAGCAGGAGAACCCCAGCATTTT. This gives the protein CASRQGGTAGEPQHF.

The chain couples TRBV6-1 to TRBJ2-7; 12 nucleotides agree with TRBD2. The CDR3 is 15 amino acids. Germline V lookup: CDR1 MNHNS, CDR2 SASEGT. V dropped 5 bases and J dropped 6; count of bases not matched to a gene: 8. Here the CDR3 reads CASSTLAGGLLEQYF. In DNA form, the CDR3 reads TGTGCCAGCAGTACCCTAGCGGGGGGGCTTCTCGAGCAGTACTTC.

This clonotype was observed many times. The chain carries TRBV12-3 or TRBV12-4 and TRBJ2-1; D not resolved. The CDR3 loop spans 13 amino acids. The V end lost 1 base, the J end lost 8 bases, and 9 bases lay between the germline ends. The chain's CDR3 is CASSLVIAYEQFF. Written as DNA, the CDR3 is TGTGCCAGCAGTTTAGTGATAGCTTATGAGCAGTTCTTC.

V is TRBV27 and J is TRBJ2-7; no clear D gene. The germline V and J ends were trimmed by 3 bases and 2 bases, with 8 bases remaining between them. The CDR3 runs to 13 residues. The V gene's germline CDR1 is MNHEY and CDR2 SMNVEV (reference sequence). CDR3 nucleotides: TGTGCCAGCAGTTTTGGAGCAACCTACGAGCAGTACTTC. Translation: CASSFGATYEQYF.